This T cell receptor (beta chain) was retrieved from a study of technical replicates of blood from a handful of donors. The CDR3 length is 15 residues. Germline-derived CDR1 and CDR2 are MDHEN and SYDVKM. V was clipped by 5 bases and J by 7 bases; unmatched bases: 5. The assay was immunoSEQ multiplex PCR, and TCRdb's table has in-frame clones only and misses some. The table lists some 71,000 clones, about 97% of them singletons. This sequence originates from a human donor in good health. This rearrangement joins TRBV28 to TRBJ2-1; 13 nucleotides match TRBD2. The sequenced material came from T cells isolated from PBMCs. The CDR3 DNA follows: TGTGCCAGCAGTACCACTAGCGGGAGGGTAAATGAGCAGTTCTTC. It encodes CASSTTSGRVNEQFF.